A selection of T cell receptor beta chains follows, all from one sample in a study of shared clonotypes between healthy human individuals. The table came from immunoSEQ multiplex PCR; TCRdb's copy has only in-frame clones and leaves some out. The data contain 2,500,000 or so clones, about 90% of them singletons. The sequencing input was naive CD4+ T cells from PBMCs. The receptors stem from a man younger than 35 in good health. Some clones in this sample may be carry-over from other donors' samples. Both conserved end residues are part of each CDR3. A D gene is named only where the DNA matches it firmly. Clone size is not always given. Where it is, it says once, few, many or a class for expanded clones.

clone_size: .
j_call: TRBJ2-1
d_call: .
v_call: TRBV5-1
cdr3_nt: TGCGCCAGCAGCTTCCTAGCCTCCTACAATGAGCAGTTCTTC
cdr3_aa: CASSFLASYNEQFF

clone_size: .
j_call: TRBJ2-3
d_call: .
v_call: TRBV7-3
cdr3_nt: TGTGCCAGCAGCTCCTCAGGTGGGGGCACAGATACGCAGTATTTT
cdr3_aa: CASSSSGGGTDTQYF

clone_size: .
j_call: TRBJ1-2
d_call: .
v_call: TRBV28
cdr3_nt: TGTGCCAGCAGTTTAGGGGAGGGGGTGTGGGGCTACACCTTC
cdr3_aa: CASSLGEGVWGYTF

clone_size: .
j_call: TRBJ1-1
d_call: .
v_call: TRBV10-2
cdr3_nt: TGCGCCAGCTACGAGACCCCAGAAGCTTTCTTT
cdr3_aa: CASYETPEAFF

clone_size: .
j_call: TRBJ2-5
d_call: TRBD2
v_call: TRBV6-5
cdr3_nt: TGTGCCAGCAGACCACCCCTAGCGGGAGCAGAGACCCAGTACTTC
cdr3_aa: CASRPPLAGAETQYF

clone_size: .
j_call: TRBJ2-5
d_call: .
v_call: TRBV5-8
cdr3_nt: TGTGCCAGCAGTTCCCCGGCCGGAAAAGAGACCCAGTACTTC
cdr3_aa: CASSSPAGKETQYF

clone_size: .
j_call: TRBJ2-1
d_call: .
v_call: TRBV10-3
cdr3_nt: TGTGCCATCAGTGAGGAACTAGGGAGATTCCCCTACAATGAGCAGTTCTTC
cdr3_aa: CAISEELGRFPYNEQFF

clone_size: .
j_call: TRBJ1-2
d_call: .
v_call: TRBV4-3
cdr3_nt: TGCGCCAGCAGCCAAGATGGGCAGCACTATGGCTACACCTTC
cdr3_aa: CASSQDGQHYGYTF

clone_size: .
j_call: TRBJ2-7
d_call: TRBD1
v_call: TRBV5-1
cdr3_nt: TGCGCCAGCAGCTTGGGACAGGGGAGGAACGAGCAGTACTTC
cdr3_aa: CASSLGQGRNEQYF

clone_size: .
j_call: TRBJ2-1
d_call: TRBD1
v_call: TRBV9
cdr3_nt: TGTGCCAGCAGCGTAGAGGGGGCGAGCTCCTACAATGAGCAGTTCTTC
cdr3_aa: CASSVEGASSYNEQFF

clone_size: .
j_call: TRBJ1-2
d_call: TRBD1
v_call: TRBV29-1
cdr3_nt: TGCAGCGTCGGGACAGGGGGTTATGGCTACACCTTC
cdr3_aa: CSVGTGGYGYTF

clone_size: few
j_call: TRBJ1-2
d_call: TRBD1
v_call: TRBV6-1
cdr3_nt: TGTGCCAGCAGTGACAGGGGGCCTGGTGGCTACACCTTC
cdr3_aa: CASSDRGPGGYTF

clone_size: .
j_call: TRBJ1-2
d_call: .
v_call: TRBV2
cdr3_nt: TGTGCCAGCAGTAAAGGGGGAGGCTACACCTTC
cdr3_aa: CASSKGGGYTF

clone_size: .
j_call: TRBJ1-1
d_call: TRBD1
v_call: TRBV7-3
cdr3_nt: TGTGCCAGCAGCTTAAACAGGGGGAACACTGAAGCTTTCTTT
cdr3_aa: CASSLNRGNTEAFF

clone_size: few
j_call: TRBJ1-1
d_call: TRBD1
v_call: TRBV30
cdr3_nt: TGTGCCTGGAGGGGTGGGACAGGGAGTACGGCTGAAGCTTTCTTT
cdr3_aa: CAWRGGTGSTAEAFF

clone_size: .
j_call: TRBJ2-7
d_call: TRBD1
v_call: TRBV6-5
cdr3_nt: TGTGCCAGCAGTTACTCGAACAGGGGGCTCTACGAGCAGTACTTC
cdr3_aa: CASSYSNRGLYEQYF

clone_size: .
j_call: TRBJ2-7
d_call: .
v_call: TRBV28
cdr3_nt: TGTGCCAGCCGAGGCACAGGCGGCCCCTACGAGCAGTACTTC
cdr3_aa: CASRGTGGPYEQYF

clone_size: .
j_call: TRBJ2-7
d_call: TRBD2
v_call: TRBV6-5
cdr3_nt: TGTGCCAGCAAAAAGACTAGCGGGAGAATCTACGAGCAGTACTTC
cdr3_aa: CASKKTSGRIYEQYF

clone_size: .
j_call: TRBJ1-1
d_call: TRBD1
v_call: TRBV27
cdr3_nt: TGTGCCAGCAAACGGACAGGGGGTATTGGCACTGAAGCTTTCTTT
cdr3_aa: CASKRTGGIGTEAFF

clone_size: .
j_call: TRBJ2-7
d_call: TRBD2
v_call: TRBV11-1
cdr3_nt: TGTGCCAGCAGCTTACTAGCGGACTCCTACGAGCAGTACTTC
cdr3_aa: CASSLLADSYEQYF

clone_size: .
j_call: TRBJ1-6
d_call: TRBD1
v_call: TRBV18
cdr3_nt: TGTGCCAGCTCACCACTCGGGACAGTTAATTCACCCCTCCACTTT
cdr3_aa: CASSPLGTVNSPLHF

clone_size: .
j_call: TRBJ2-1
d_call: TRBD1
v_call: TRBV7-2
cdr3_nt: TGTGCCAGCAGCTACATGGGACAGGGCTACAATGAGCAGTTCTTC
cdr3_aa: CASSYMGQGYNEQFF

clone_size: .
j_call: TRBJ2-1
d_call: TRBD1
v_call: TRBV15
cdr3_nt: TGTGCCACCAGCAGAGATCCCCAGGGGGCCAGCAATGAGCAGTTCTTC
cdr3_aa: CATSRDPQGASNEQFF

clone_size: .
j_call: TRBJ2-7
d_call: .
v_call: TRBV30
cdr3_nt: TGTGCCTGGACCTACACAGGGGAGGACTACGAGCAGTACTTC
cdr3_aa: CAWTYTGEDYEQYF

clone_size: .
j_call: TRBJ2-7
d_call: .
v_call: TRBV28
cdr3_nt: TGTGCCAGCAGTTTAGGCGATGGGGTTTACGAGCAGTACTTC
cdr3_aa: CASSLGDGVYEQYF

clone_size: .
j_call: TRBJ2-3
d_call: .
v_call: TRBV27
cdr3_nt: TGTGCCAGCAGTTACTCTATCTCAGATACGCAGTATTTT
cdr3_aa: CASSYSISDTQYF

clone_size: .
j_call: TRBJ2-1
d_call: TRBD1
v_call: TRBV7-3
cdr3_nt: TGTGCCAGCAGCTTAGAACAGGGGGCGAGGCAGTTCTTC
cdr3_aa: CASSLEQGARQFF

clone_size: .
j_call: TRBJ2-1
d_call: TRBD2
v_call: TRBV7-8
cdr3_nt: TGTGCCAGCAGCGACGCTTGGACTAGCGGCGAATCCTACAATGAGCAGTTCTTC
cdr3_aa: CASSDAWTSGESYNEQFF

clone_size: .
j_call: TRBJ1-5
d_call: TRBD1
v_call: TRBV19
cdr3_nt: TGTGCCAGTACCCCGGGGGACAGGGGAGGTCAGCCCCAGCATTTT
cdr3_aa: CASTPGDRGGQPQHF

clone_size: .
j_call: TRBJ2-7
d_call: .
v_call: TRBV4-1
cdr3_nt: TGCGCCAGCACCAAGGGGCAGGCGTTTAGCTCCTACGAGCAGTACTTC
cdr3_aa: CASTKGQAFSSYEQYF

clone_size: .
j_call: TRBJ1-2
d_call: TRBD1
v_call: TRBV6-5
cdr3_nt: TGTGCCAGCAGAGGGACAGACCCCGGCTACACCTTC
cdr3_aa: CASRGTDPGYTF

clone_size: .
j_call: TRBJ2-5
d_call: .
v_call: TRBV28
cdr3_nt: TGTGCCAGCAAGCAAAGAGAGACCCAGTACTTC
cdr3_aa: CASKQRETQYF

clone_size: .
j_call: TRBJ2-5
d_call: TRBD1
v_call: TRBV6-6
cdr3_nt: TGTGCCAGCACCTCCTCGGGACAGGGACCCCAAGAGACCCAGTACTTC
cdr3_aa: CASTSSGQGPQETQYF

clone_size: .
j_call: TRBJ2-7
d_call: .
v_call: TRBV7-3
cdr3_nt: TGTGCCAGCAGCTTAATACACCACTACGAGCAGTACTTC
cdr3_aa: CASSLIHHYEQYF

clone_size: .
j_call: TRBJ2-2
d_call: TRBD2
v_call: TRBV10-2
cdr3_nt: TGCGCCAGTCGGACTAGCGGGAGACGGAACACCGGGGAGCTGTTTTTT
cdr3_aa: CASRTSGRRNTGELFF